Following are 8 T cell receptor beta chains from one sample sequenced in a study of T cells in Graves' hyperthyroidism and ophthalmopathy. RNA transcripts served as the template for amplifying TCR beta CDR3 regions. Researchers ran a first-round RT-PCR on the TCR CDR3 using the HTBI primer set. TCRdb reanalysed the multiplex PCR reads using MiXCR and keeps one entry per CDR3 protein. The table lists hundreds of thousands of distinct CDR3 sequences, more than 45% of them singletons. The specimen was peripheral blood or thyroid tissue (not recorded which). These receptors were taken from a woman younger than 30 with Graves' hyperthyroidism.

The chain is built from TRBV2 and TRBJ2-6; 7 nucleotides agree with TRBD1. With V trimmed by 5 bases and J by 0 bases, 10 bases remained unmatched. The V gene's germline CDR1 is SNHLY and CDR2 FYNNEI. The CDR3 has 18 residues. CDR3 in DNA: TGTGCCAGCAGTTTGCCCGGGACAGCGATCTCTGGGGCCAACGTCCTGACTTTC. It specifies CASSLPGTAISGANVLTF. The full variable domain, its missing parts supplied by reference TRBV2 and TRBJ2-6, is EPEVTQTPSHQVTQMGQEVILRCVPISNHLYFYWYRQILGQKVEFLVSFYNNEISEKSEIFDDQFSVERPDGSNFTLKIRSTKLEDSAMYFCASSLPGTAISGANVLTFGAGSRLTVL.

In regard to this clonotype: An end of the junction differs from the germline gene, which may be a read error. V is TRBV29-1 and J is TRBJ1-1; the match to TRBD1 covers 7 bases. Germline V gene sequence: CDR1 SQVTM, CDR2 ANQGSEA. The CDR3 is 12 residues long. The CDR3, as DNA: TGCAGCGTGCAGGGGGGTAGGACTGAAGCTTCCTTT. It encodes CSVQGGRTEASF.

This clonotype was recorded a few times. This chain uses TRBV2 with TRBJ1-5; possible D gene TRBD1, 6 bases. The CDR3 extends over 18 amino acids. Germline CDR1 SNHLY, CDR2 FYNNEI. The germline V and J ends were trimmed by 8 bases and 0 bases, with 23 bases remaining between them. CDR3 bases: TGTGCCAGCCGCAGCTCGGGACACCTCGCTCATAGCAATCAGCCCCAGCATTTT. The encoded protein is CASRSSGHLAHSNQPQHF.

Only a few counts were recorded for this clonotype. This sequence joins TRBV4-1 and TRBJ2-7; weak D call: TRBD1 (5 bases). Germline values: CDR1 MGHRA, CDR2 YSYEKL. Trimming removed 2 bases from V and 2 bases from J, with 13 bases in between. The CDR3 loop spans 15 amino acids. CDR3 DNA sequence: TGCGCCAGCAGCCAATCTCCAGGGCGAACCTACGAGCAGTACTTC. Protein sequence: CASSQSPGRTYEQYF.

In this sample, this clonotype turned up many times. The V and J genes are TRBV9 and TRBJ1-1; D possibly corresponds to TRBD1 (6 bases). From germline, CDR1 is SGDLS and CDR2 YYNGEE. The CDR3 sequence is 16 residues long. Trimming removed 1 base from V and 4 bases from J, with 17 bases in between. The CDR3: CASSVNREGGGTEAFF. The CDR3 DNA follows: TGTGCCAGCAGCGTAAATCGCGAAGGGGGAGGCACTGAAGCTTTCTTT.

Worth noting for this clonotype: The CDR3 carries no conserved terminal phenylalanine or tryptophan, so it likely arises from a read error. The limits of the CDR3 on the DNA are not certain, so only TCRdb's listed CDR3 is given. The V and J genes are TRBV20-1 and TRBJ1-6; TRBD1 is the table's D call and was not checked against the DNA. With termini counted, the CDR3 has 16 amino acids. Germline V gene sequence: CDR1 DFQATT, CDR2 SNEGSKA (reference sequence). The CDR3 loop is CSASGTGERAIHPSIL.

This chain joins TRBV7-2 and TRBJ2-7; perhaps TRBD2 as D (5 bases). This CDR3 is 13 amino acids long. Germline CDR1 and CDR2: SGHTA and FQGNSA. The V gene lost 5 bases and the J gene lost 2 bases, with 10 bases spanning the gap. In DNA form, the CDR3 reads TGTGCCAGCAGCGGGGAGAACACCTACGAGCAGTACTTC. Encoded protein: CASSGENTYEQYF.

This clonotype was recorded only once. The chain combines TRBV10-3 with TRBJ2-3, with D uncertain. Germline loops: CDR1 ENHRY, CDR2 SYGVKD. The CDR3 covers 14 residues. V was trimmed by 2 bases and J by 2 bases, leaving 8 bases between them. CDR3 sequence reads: CAISEISHTDTQYF. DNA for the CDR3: TGTGCCATCAGTGAGATTAGTCACACAGATACGCAGTATTTT.